Each of the 6 T cell receptor beta chains below was sequenced from the same sample in a study of blood T cell repertoires in COVID-19. The table came from immunoSEQ multiplex PCR; TCRdb's copy has only in-frame clones and leaves some out. The table has a few hundred thousand clones, about 90% seen once. Input material: PBMCs or T cells enriched from blood (not recorded which). These receptors were obtained from a woman aged 25 to 39 who had recovered from COVID-19.

This clone was seen only a few times. J is TRBJ2-2 and V is TRBV5-4, with TRBD1 identical over 9 bases. CDR3 length equals 15 residues. V shed 7 bases, J shed 7 bases, and the junction held 11 bases outside the gene matches. Germline assignment: CDR1 SGHNT and CDR2 YYREEE (reference sequence). CDR3 in amino acids: CASSQTGGAGGELFF. In nucleotides, the CDR3 is TGTGCCAGCTCGCAAACAGGGGGCGCGGGCGGGGAGCTGTTTTTT.

This chain links TRBV11-2 with TRBJ2-3; the match to TRBD2 covers 13 bases. The CDR3 contains 16 residues. The germline V gene has CDR1 SGHAT and CDR2 FQNNGV. The trim removed 5 bases at V and 6 bases at J, leaving 8 bases unmatched. The CDR3 sequence: CASSPRGTSGADTQYF. The DNA for the CDR3 is TGTGCCAGCAGCCCCCGGGGGACTAGCGGGGCTGATACGCAGTATTTT.

This chain connects TRBV3-1 (or the pseudogene TRBV3-2) to TRBJ1-2, with D unclear. This CDR3 has 14 amino acids. V lost 1 base, J lost 3 bases, and 9 bases lay in between. Germline-derived CDR1 and CDR2 are LGHDT and YNNKEL (reference sequence). CDR3 amino acids: CASSQVRGYYGYTF. The CDR3 DNA is TGTGCCAGCAGCCAAGTGCGGGGTTACTATGGCTACACCTTC.

This chain uses TRBV15 with TRBJ2-1; 9 bases match TRBD1. The germline V gene encodes CDR1 LNHNV and CDR2 YYDKDF (reference sequence). V was pared by 3 bases and J by 7 bases, with 7 bases of the junction left unmatched. There are 15 residues in the CDR3. CDR3 sequence: CATSSTGGPTNEQFF. CDR3 sequence (DNA): TGTGCCACCAGCAGTACAGGGGGCCCGACGAATGAGCAGTTCTTC.

The sample holds one count of this clone. The rearrangement joins TRBV7-9 to TRBJ2-1, with D maybe TRBD2 (5 bases). The germline V and J ends were trimmed by 2 bases and 8 bases, with 16 bases remaining between them. The CDR3 is made up of 15 amino acids. Germline CDR1 and CDR2: SEHNR and FQNEAQ (reference sequence). The CDR3: CASSLFAGSVDEQFF. The CDR3 DNA reads TGTGCCAGCAGCTTATTTGCGGGTTCAGTGGATGAGCAGTTCTTC.

Points on this clone: This same CDR3 is encoded by further DNA sequences in the sample. The rearrangement uses TRBV4-1 and TRBJ1-4; 7 bases are shared with TRBD1. With 4 bases clipped from V and 5 bases from J, the junction kept 4 bases outside the gene matches. Germline V gene data show CDR1 as MGHRA and CDR2 as YSYEKL. The CDR3 is made up of 14 amino acids. CDR3 bases: TGCGCCAGCAGCCCGGGACAGTCAAATGAAAAACTGTTTTTT. The encoded protein is CASSPGQSNEKLFF.